This entry lists 4 T cell receptor beta chains sequenced from one sample in a study of spatial heterogeneity in lung cancer. General observations from the study: Tumors with more nonsynonymous mutations had more expanded intratumoral alpha and beta TCRs.

The antigens these receptors bind are not known. MiXCR was run by TCRdb on the 5' RACE reads, yielding one entry per CDR3 protein. The sample includes a few thousand distinct CDR3 sequences, around 47% of them seen just once. The sample's time point: sample taken at primary tumor resection. The input for sequencing was lung tumor tissue, taken at surgery. The receptors were sampled from a male donor with early-stage non-small cell lung cancer.

As for this clonotype: For a library built for alpha chains, this beta chain is a stray read; little rests on its size. The chain joins TRBV28 to TRBJ1-5; D is unclear. This CDR3 spans 15 amino acids. Germline-derived CDR1 and CDR2 are MDHEN and SYDVKM. Trimming stripped 6 bases from V and 1 base from J, with 13 bases between. The CDR3, as DNA: TGTGCCAGCAGGAACGAGGCCTCGAGCAATCAGCCCCAGCATTTT. Protein sequence: CASRNEASSNQPQHF.

This clonotype was detected only a few times. This beta chain is an unintended read in a library built for alpha chains; its size means little. V and J are TRBV4-1 and TRBJ2-7, with 7 bases fitting TRBD1. Germline loops: CDR1 MGHRA, CDR2 YSYEKL. CDR3 length: 12 residues. The V gene end was trimmed by 3 bases and the J gene end by 5 bases; junction bases not matched to a gene: 1. This CDR3 reads CASSHQGDEQYF. The CDR3 coding sequence is TGCGCCAGCAGCCACCAGGGGGACGAGCAGTACTTC.

Concerning this clonotype: This beta chain appears as a stray read in a library generated for alpha chains; its size is not informative. J is TRBJ1-1 and V is TRBV5-1; D is ambiguous. Trimming took 0 bases from V and 3 from J, leaving 3 bases between them. Per germline, CDR1 SGHRS and CDR2 YFSETQ. The CDR3 has 12 amino acids. The CDR3 coding sequence is TGCGCCAGCAGCTTGGAGGACACTGAAGCTTTCTTT. Amino acids: CASSLEDTEAFF. The full variable domain, in which reference TRBV5-1 and TRBJ1-1 provide the parts outside the CDR3, is KAGVTQTPRYLIKTRGQQVTLSCSPISGHRSVSWYQQTPGQGLQFLFEYFSETQRNKGNFPGRFSGRQFSNSRSEMNVSTLELGDSALYLCASSLEDTEAFFGQGTRLTVV.

Of note for this clonotype: In a library made to pick up alpha chains, this beta chain is a stray read with a size that means little. The J gene is TRBJ2-5, the V gene TRBV29-1; a possible D gene is TRBD1 (5 bases). There are 13 residues in the CDR3. Germline lookup yields CDR1 SQVTM and CDR2 ANQGSEA. V was cut by 6 bases and J by 2 bases, with 13 bases left in between. CDR3 DNA: TGCAGCGTCAAAGGGGCATTACAAGAGACCCAGTACTTC. Protein product: CSVKGALQETQYF.